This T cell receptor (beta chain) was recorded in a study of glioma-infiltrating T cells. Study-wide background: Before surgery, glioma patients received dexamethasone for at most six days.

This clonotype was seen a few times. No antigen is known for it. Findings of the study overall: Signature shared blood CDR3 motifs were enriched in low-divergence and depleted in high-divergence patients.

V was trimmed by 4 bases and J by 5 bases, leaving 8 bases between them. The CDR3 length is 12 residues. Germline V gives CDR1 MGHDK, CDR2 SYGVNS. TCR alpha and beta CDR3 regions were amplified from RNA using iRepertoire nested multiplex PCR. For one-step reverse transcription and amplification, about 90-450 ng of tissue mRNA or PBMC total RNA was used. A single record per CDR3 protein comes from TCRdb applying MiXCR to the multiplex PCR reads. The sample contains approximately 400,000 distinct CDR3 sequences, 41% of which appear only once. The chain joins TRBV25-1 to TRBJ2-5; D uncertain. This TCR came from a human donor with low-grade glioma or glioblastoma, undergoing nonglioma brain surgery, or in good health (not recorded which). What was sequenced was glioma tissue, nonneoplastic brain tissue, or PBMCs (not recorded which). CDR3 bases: TGTGCCAGCAGTGGATTCCGTGAGACCCAGTACTTC. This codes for CASSGFRETQYF.